This TCR beta chain derives from a study of Graves' ophthalmopathy and Graves' hyperthyroidism. TCR beta CDR3 regions were amplified from RNA transcripts. HTBI-primed first-round RT-PCR preceded second-round multiplex PCR. MiXCR was run by TCRdb on the multiplex PCR reads, yielding one entry per CDR3 protein. The data hold almost 750,000 distinct CDR3 sequences, with 35% to 50% observed a single time. This CDR3 contains 12 residues. Germline V lookup: CDR1 SQVTM, CDR2 ANQGSEA. Those donors who had ophthalmopathy presented with moderate-to-severe activity, a CAS of ≥3, a NOSPECS of ≥4 and a duration under 3 months. Other autoimmune diseases, uncontrolled infections, pregnancy or lactation excluded patients from enrollment.

Sequencing was done on a sample of peripheral blood. The clonotype was recovered from an adult man with Graves' ophthalmopathy. The chain recombines TRBV29-1 with TRBJ2-7; D not certain. The better agreement between TRBJ2-1 and the DNA end casts doubt on the J call. Here the CDR3 reads CSVGGGYNEQFF. Here the CDR3 DNA reads TGCAGCGTTGGAGGCGGTTACAATGAGCAGTTCTTC.